The 32 T cell receptor beta chains below all came from one sample that was sequenced in a study of blood T cell repertoires in COVID-19. Clones were sequenced by immunoSEQ multiplex PCR, and TCRdb holds only the in-frame ones, with some missing. The table includes 120,000 to 150,000 clones, about 77% detected once. What was sequenced was peripheral blood. The receptors were sampled from a man in his 60s with acute or convalescent COVID-19.

This clone appeared a single time. The rearrangement links TRBV7-2 to TRBJ2-3; a weak D match, TRBD2 (5 bases). CDR1 and CDR2 from the germline V gene are SGHTA and FQGNSA. Trimming left V 4 bases short and J 8 bases short, with 7 bases between. This CDR3 contains 11 residues. The DNA for the CDR3 is TGTGCCAGCAGCTCCGAGGGTACGCAGTATTTT. Its translation is CASSSEGTQYF.

This chain uses TRBV5-1 with TRBJ2-7, with TRBD1 matching over 8 bases. V was clipped by 4 bases and J by 3 bases; unmatched bases: 9. From germline, CDR1 is SGHRS and CDR2 YFSETQ. This CDR3 has 15 residues. The chain's CDR3 is CASSLTGGLDYEQYF. CDR3 bases: TGCGCCAGCAGCCTTACAGGGGGTCTTGACTACGAGCAGTACTTC.

The rearrangement uses TRBV7-9 and TRBJ1-1; 9 positions match TRBD1. V lost 2 bases, J lost 4 bases, and 5 bases stayed unmatched. The CDR3 runs to 15 residues. From germline, CDR1 is SEHNR and CDR2 FQNEAQ (reference sequence). CDR3 sequence reads: CASSLSATGGTEAFF. CDR3 coding DNA: TGTGCCAGCAGCTTATCCGCGACAGGGGGCACTGAAGCTTTCTTT. The full variable domain, completed using reference TRBV7-9 and TRBJ1-1, is DTGVSQNPRHKITKRGQNVTFRCDPISEHNRLYWYRQTLGQGPEFLTYFQNEAQLEKSRLLSDRFSAERPKGSFSTLEIQRTEQGDSAMYLCASSLSATGGTEAFFGQGTRLTVV.

The J gene is TRBJ2-7, the V gene TRBV28, with 8 bases matching TRBD1. Germline V gene lookup returns CDR1 MDHEN and CDR2 SYDVKM. The CDR3 has 12 residues. The V segment lost 7 bases and the J segment 6 bases; nucleotides outside the gene matches: 5. DNA of the CDR3: TGTGCCAGCACCTCAGACAGGGGCGAGCAGTACTTC. Translated: CASTSDRGEQYF.

This sequence joins TRBV4-1 and TRBJ1-3, with TRBD1 matching 11 bases. This CDR3 spans 18 amino acids. CDR1 and CDR2 (germline): MGHRA, YSYEKL. After removal of 4 bases from V and 0 bases from J, the junction contained 8 bases not matched to a gene. CDR3 amino acids: CASSLRDRGIGSGNTIYF. The CDR3 DNA follows: TGCGCCAGCAGCCTCCGGGACAGGGGGATTGGCTCTGGAAACACCATATATTTT.

This chain links TRBV7-2 with TRBJ1-5; tentative D call: TRBD1 (5 bases). The V end lost 6 bases, the J end lost 5 bases, and 14 bases lay between the germline ends. Germline CDR1 and CDR2: SGHTA and FQGNSA. The CDR3 consists of 14 residues. The CDR3 region is CASSFIGGDQPQHF. CDR3 coding DNA: TGTGCCAGCAGTTTCATTGGGGGGGATCAGCCCCAGCATTTT.

The chain combines TRBV7-9 with TRBJ2-7; 8 bases match TRBD1. CDR1 and CDR2 from the germline V gene are SEHNR and FQNEAQ (reference sequence). Germline trimming cut 4 bases from V and 3 bases from J; bases unmatched to any gene: 5. CDR3 length: 14 amino acids. The CDR3 nucleotides are TGTGCCAGCAGCTCCCGGGACAGGTTCTACGAGCAGTACTTC. It encodes CASSSRDRFYEQYF.

The V and J genes are TRBV9 and TRBJ2-3, with D perhaps matching TRBD2 (5 bases). V lost 3 bases to trimming and J lost 0 bases, with 17 bases between them. Germline V lookup: CDR1 SGDLS, CDR2 YYNGEE. This CDR3 spans 17 amino acids. This CDR3 is CASSARGAGPSTDTQYF. The CDR3 nucleotides are TGTGCCAGCAGCGCCCGTGGCGCGGGCCCTAGCACAGATACGCAGTATTTT.

Of note for this clone: The sample has other DNA sequences that encode this CDR3 too. This chain uses TRBV5-1 with TRBJ2-7; no firm D call. Trimming stripped 2 bases from V and 0 bases from J, with 6 bases between. From germline, CDR1 is SGHRS and CDR2 YFSETQ. The CDR3 spans 13 residues. The CDR3 region is CASSFGSSYEQYF. In nucleotides, the CDR3 is TGCGCCAGCAGCTTTGGCAGCTCCTACGAGCAGTACTTC.

The chain joins TRBV6-5 to TRBJ1-1; 8 nucleotides agree with TRBD1. Trimming removed 5 bases from V and 4 bases from J; junction bases left unmatched: 3. The CDR3 consists of 13 residues. The V gene's germline CDR1 is MNHEY and CDR2 SVGAGI. The CDR3 is CASSNTGGTEAFF. The CDR3 DNA follows: TGTGCCAGCAGTAATACAGGGGGCACTGAAGCTTTCTTT.

This sequence joins TRBV11-2 and TRBJ2-3; D is ambiguous. The CDR3 contains 13 residues. V shed 1 base and J shed 6 bases, with 8 bases lying between them. From germline, CDR1 is SGHAT and CDR2 FQNNGV. The CDR3 DNA reads TGTGCCAGCAGCTTAGCCCAATTGGATACGCAGTATTTT. Encoded protein: CASSLAQLDTQYF.

V and J are TRBV7-8 and TRBJ2-2; tentatively, D is TRBD2 (7 bases). V lost 4 bases and J 4 bases, leaving 16 bases between the germline ends. The CDR3 consists of 16 residues. Germline V gene data show CDR1 as SGHVS and CDR2 as FQNEAQ. The CDR3 DNA sequence: TGTGCCAGCAGCTCGACAGGACTAGTTTTCACCGGGGAGCTGTTTTTT. Translated, it gives CASSSTGLVFTGELFF.

The chain is built from TRBV2 and TRBJ1-3; D not certain. The germline CDR1 and CDR2 sequences are SNHLY and FYNNEI. The CDR3 has 15 residues. V dropped 8 bases and J dropped 0 bases, with 14 bases sitting between them. The CDR3 region has the DNA TGTGCCAGCTCGGTGACTGCAGACTCTGGAAACACCATATATTTT. It codes for CASSVTADSGNTIYF.

V is TRBV5-1 and J is TRBJ2-7, with TRBD2 as a possible D gene (6 bases). The CDR3 has 14 residues. Between the trimmed V and J ends, which lost 6 bases and 4 bases, there was a span of 17 bases. CDR1 is SGHRS, CDR2 YFSETQ, per germline. CDR3 DNA: TGCGCCAGCACCGATTTCGGGGAGGCGTACGAGCAGTACTTC. Its translation is CASTDFGEAYEQYF.

Here the CDR3 reads CASTAGGADTQYF. The CDR3 DNA is TGTGCCAGCACCGCGGGAGGAGCAGATACGCAGTATTTT. The V gene is TRBV12-3 or TRBV12-4, the J gene TRBJ2-3, with 8 positions matching TRBD2. V lost 7 bases and J lost 4; bases outside the gene matches: 4. This CDR3 contains 13 residues.

For this clone: Compared with germline, one end of the junction differs, possibly owing to a read error. This sequence joins TRBV7-7 and TRBJ2-5; TRBD1 aligns across 10 bases. Germline CDR1 SSHAT, CDR2 FNYEAQ (reference sequence). CDR3 size: 14 residues. CDR3 residues: CASSAGQGKETQYF. The CDR3 nucleotides read TGTGCTAGCAGCGCGGGACAGGGGAAAGAGACCCAGTACTTC.

The table lists this clone with a few counts. The chain uses TRBV7-9 and TRBJ2-7; 10 nucleotides align to TRBD1. The CDR3 covers 12 residues. After removal of 11 bases from V and 5 bases from J, the junction contained 6 bases not matched to a gene. CDR1 and CDR2 from the germline V gene are SEHNR and FQNEAQ (reference sequence). The chain's CDR3 is CAASGQGNEQYF. CDR3 DNA sequence: TGTGCCGCCTCGGGACAGGGGAACGAGCAGTACTTC.

This clone showed up just once. This chain uses TRBV6-6 with TRBJ2-1; 11 bases line up with TRBD1. The J segment lost 5 bases and the V segment lost 6 bases, leaving 6 bases of the junction unmatched. CDR3 size: 15 residues. From germline, CDR1 is MNHNY and CDR2 SVGAGI (reference sequence). The CDR3 DNA sequence: TGTGCCAGCAGCTCCGGGACAGGGGGGAACAATGAGCAGTTCTTC. Amino acid sequence: CASSSGTGGNNEQFF.

This clone has at least ten counts. Within the sample, other DNA sequences also encode this same CDR3. The chain recombines TRBV5-1 with TRBJ2-5; 7 positions agree with TRBD1. The germline V gene encodes CDR1 SGHRS and CDR2 YFSETQ. V shed 2 bases, J shed 3 bases, and the junction held 1 base outside the gene matches. This CDR3 comprises 13 residues. CDR3 amino acids: CASSLTGEETQYF. For the CDR3, the DNA is TGCGCCAGCAGCTTAACAGGGGAAGAGACCCAGTACTTC.

V usage is TRBV5-1 and J usage is TRBJ2-7; the match to TRBD2 covers 8 bases. The CDR3 loop spans 15 amino acids. The germline V gene encodes CDR1 SGHRS and CDR2 YFSETQ. V shed 4 bases and J 2 bases; nucleotides not matched to a gene: 8. The CDR3 DNA reads as TGCGCCAGCAGCGAGATTGAGCGGGGGACCTACGAGCAGTACTTC. As protein: CASSEIERGTYEQYF.

The CDR3 DNA sequence: TGTGCCAGCAGTTTAGGGACTACCGTAGGCAATGAGCAGTTCTTC. This sequence encodes CASSLGTTVGNEQFF. This chain joins TRBV28 and TRBJ2-1; TRBD2 agrees at 7 bases. J gave up 6 bases and V 2 bases, and 7 bases lay outside the gene matches. The germline V gene encodes CDR1 MDHEN and CDR2 SYDVKM. CDR3 length: 15 residues.

The chain uses TRBV28 and TRBJ1-2; 7 bases line up with TRBD1. This CDR3 spans 13 amino acids. Germline lookup yields CDR1 MDHEN and CDR2 SYDVKM. Losses at the gene ends were 5 bases for V and 8 bases for J; bases not matched to a gene: 8. The CDR3 DNA is TGTGCCAGCAGTCTTATGACAGGGAAAGGCTACACCTTC. As protein: CASSLMTGKGYTF.

This chain connects TRBV7-2 to TRBJ2-3; D is perhaps TRBD2 (5 bases). The CDR3 totals 16 residues. V was pared by 1 base and J by 5 bases, with 16 bases between. CDR1 SGHTA and CDR2 FQGNSA come from the germline V gene. CDR3: CASSLGPTSGVDTQYF. CDR3 coding DNA: TGTGCCAGCAGCTTAGGCCCAACTAGTGGGGTAGATACGCAGTATTTT.

The chain carries TRBV19 and TRBJ1-1; D is unresolved. Trimming left V 4 bases short and J 1 base short, with 10 bases between. CDR1 and CDR2 (germline): LNHDA, SQIVND (reference sequence). The CDR3 is 14 amino acids. The CDR3 is CASSNSRRNTEAFF. The CDR3 coding sequence is TGTGCCAGTAGTAACAGTCGAAGGAACACTGAAGCTTTCTTT.

This clone has only a few counts. V usage is TRBV12-3 or TRBV12-4 and J usage is TRBJ1-2; perhaps TRBD1 as D (5 bases). V gave up 0 bases and J gave up 7 bases, with 6 bases separating them. The CDR3 contains 12 residues. The chain's CDR3 is CASSLAGGGYTF. Here the CDR3 DNA reads TGTGCCAGCAGTTTAGCGGGGGGTGGCTACACCTTC.

The chain carries TRBV7-9 and TRBJ1-1; 10 bases align to TRBD1. This CDR3 has 15 residues. From germline, CDR1 is SEHNR and CDR2 FQNEAQ (reference sequence). Trimming removed 5 bases from V and 1 base from J; junction bases left unmatched: 4. In DNA, the CDR3 is TGTGCCAGCAGCCCGCGACAGGGGGCGAACACTGAAGCTTTCTTT. This gives the protein CASSPRQGANTEAFF. The entire variable domain, with the rest obtained from reference TRBV7-9 and TRBJ1-1, is as follows: DTGVSQNPRHKITKRGQNVTFRCDPISEHNRLYWYRQTLGQGPEFLTYFQNEAQLEKSRLLSDRFSAERPKGSFSTLEIQRTEQGDSAMYLCASSPRQGANTEAFFGQGTRLTVV.

The CDR3, as DNA: TGTGCCACCAGCAGAGGTCAGGACAGGGCTTCCAATCAGCCCCAGCATTTT. This encodes CATSRGQDRASNQPQHF. This chain links TRBV15 with TRBJ1-5; TRBD1 agrees at 8 bases. The J segment lost 3 bases and the V segment lost 1 base, leaving 8 bases of the junction unmatched. Germline CDR1 reads LNHNV; CDR2 reads YYDKDF (reference sequence). The CDR3 is made up of 17 amino acids.

The V and J genes are TRBV25-1 and TRBJ1-2; the D is unclear. Germline CDR1 and CDR2: MGHDK and SYGVNS. This CDR3 has 14 amino acids. Trimming removed 6 bases at V and 1 base at J, with 12 bases between. Here the CDR3 DNA reads TGTGCCAGCAGGGTTGACGGGGATAACTATGGCTACACCTTC. Residues: CASRVDGDNYGYTF.

This clone has only a few counts. Other DNA sequences from this sample encode an identical CDR3 as well. The rearrangement uses TRBV6-5 and TRBJ2-3; TRBD2 aligns across 11 bases. CDR3 length: 14 residues. CDR1 is MNHEY, CDR2 SVGAGI, per germline. The V segment lost 8 bases and the J segment 1 base; nucleotides outside the gene matches: 2. The CDR3 bases are TGTGCCAGCCGGGGACTAGCGGGCACAGATACGCAGTATTTT. Amino acids: CASRGLAGTDTQYF.

This clone was seen only a few times. The V call is TRBV13, the J call TRBJ2-5, with 11 positions matching TRBD2. Germline trimming cut 2 bases from V and 1 base from J; bases unmatched to any gene: 3. Germline CDR1 reads PRHDT; CDR2 reads FYEKMQ (reference sequence). The CDR3 has 16 amino acids. CDR3 coding DNA: TGTGCCAGCAGCTTAAGGCTAGCGGGAGGCCAAGAGACCCAGTACTTC. This gives the protein CASSLRLAGGQETQYF.

V is TRBV4-1 and J is TRBJ1-1; the D is unclear. This CDR3 comprises 14 residues. The germline CDR1 and CDR2 sequences are MGHRA and YSYEKL. Trimming left V 0 bases short and J 1 base short, with 6 bases between. The CDR3 nucleotides read TGCGCCAGCAGCCAAGATTCCGGGAACACTGAAGCTTTCTTT. Translating gives CASSQDSGNTEAFF.

This chain joins TRBV11-2 and TRBJ1-4, with 9 bases fitting TRBD1. Trimming at V came to 1 base and at J to 4 bases, leaving 7 bases not matched to a gene. From germline, CDR1 is SGHAT and CDR2 FQNNGV. CDR3 length: 17 amino acids. CDR3 coding DNA: TGTGCCAGCAGCTTAGCCGGGACAGGGCTGGGTAATGAAAAACTGTTTTTT. It codes for CASSLAGTGLGNEKLFF.